This T cell receptor beta chain was profiled in a study of T cells in narcolepsy. Study-level information: Patients with NT1 or NT2 and healthy control donors were enrolled. Study conclusions and caveats: HCRT-specific and TRIB2-specific autoreactive clonotypes appeared among same-patient CSF and blood CD4+ clonotypes. Some memory CD4+ repertoires had no autoreactive clone sequences.

Using immunoSEQ multiplex PCR, the repertoire was profiled, and TCRdb retains in-frame clones only, with some absent. The table has approximately 20,000 clones, about 90% seen once. V lost 5 bases and J 3 bases, leaving 17 bases between the germline ends. Germline CDR1 is SGHAT and CDR2 is FQDESV (reference sequence). The CDR3 is made up of 15 amino acids. Comment on this clone: What it binds is not known.

V is TRBV11-1 and J is TRBJ2-7; D is unresolved. The sample consisted of CD45RA- memory CD4+ T cells from PBMCs. This TCR came from a human donor with narcolepsy. The CDR3 loop reads CASSPEGLGHYEQYF. Written as DNA, the CDR3 is TGTGCCAGCAGCCCCGAAGGTCTAGGTCACTACGAGCAGTACTTC.